The next 27 T cell receptor beta chains were all read from a single sample in a study of identical twins. TCRdb re-analysed the 5' RACE reads in MiXCR, keeping a single row per CDR3 protein. The table records over 200,000 distinct CDR3 sequences, 6.5% of them present only once. The same sample was also studied in work on T cells expressing NK-cell markers.

Sequencing used CD8+ T cells sorted from blood. These receptors were obtained from a woman between 18 and 30 years old in good health.

This clonotype was recorded many times. The chain joins TRBV7-6 to TRBJ2-1; 8 bases map to TRBD2. CDR1 is SGHVS, CDR2 FNYEAQ, per germline. The CDR3 extends over 18 amino acids. The ends lost 1 base at V and 0 bases at J; junction bases unmatched: 8. The CDR3 region is CASSLVASGYSSYNEQFF. The CDR3 bases are TGTGCCAGCAGCTTAGTGGCTAGCGGGTACAGCTCCTACAATGAGCAGTTCTTC.

This clonotype was picked up a small number of times. The chain is built from TRBV7-9 and TRBJ2-3, with D possibly being TRBD2 (5 bases). This CDR3 has 14 amino acids. The germline V gene has CDR1 SEHNR and CDR2 FQNEAQ (reference sequence). V lost 2 bases, J lost 4 bases, and 10 bases lay in between. The CDR3 coding sequence is TGTGCCAGCAGCTTAAAGCGTAGCGCAGATACGCAGTATTTT. It is translated as CASSLKRSADTQYF. The entire variable domain, with the rest obtained from reference TRBV7-9 and TRBJ2-3, is as follows: DTGVSQNPRHKITKRGQNVTFRCDPISEHNRLYWYRQTLGQGPEFLTYFQNEAQLEKSRLLSDRFSAERPKGSFSTLEIQRTEQGDSAMYLCASSLKRSADTQYFGPGTRLTVL.

At least ten counts were recorded for this clonotype. The chain has TRBV3-1 and TRBJ1-1, with D perhaps matching TRBD1 (5 bases). There are 16 residues in the CDR3. The V and J ends lost 6 bases and 2 bases respectively, with 19 bases between them. Germline assignment: CDR1 LGHDT and CDR2 YNNKEL (reference sequence). The CDR3 sequence is CASSQFYWDVNTEAFF. The CDR3 region has the DNA TGTGCCAGCAGTCAGTTCTACTGGGACGTCAACACTGAAGCTTTCTTT.

The chain couples TRBV5-4 to TRBJ2-1; 9 bases line up with TRBD2. The ends lost 4 bases at V and 5 bases at J; junction bases unmatched: 7. CDR3 length: 15 residues. Per germline, CDR1 SGHNT and CDR2 YYREEE (reference sequence). The CDR3 here is CASSPRGGRDNEQFF. The CDR3 coding sequence is TGTGCCAGCAGCCCGAGGGGCGGGAGGGACAATGAGCAGTTCTTC. Full variable domain (missing parts from reference TRBV5-4 and TRBJ2-1): ETGVTQSPTHLIKTRGQQVTLRCSSQSGHNTVSWYQQALGQGPQFIFQYYREEENGRGNFPPRFSGLQFPNYSSELNVNALELDDSALYLCASSPRGGRDNEQFFGPGTRLTVL.

This clonotype was seen at least ten times. Here the CDR3 reads CASTLGGGAFF. In DNA, the CDR3 is TGTGCCAGCACCTTGGGAGGGGGGGCTTTCTTT. V and J are TRBV12-3 or TRBV12-4 and TRBJ1-1, with D possibly being TRBD1 (6 bases). Trimming pared 7 bases from V and 11 bases from J, leaving 14 bases between. This CDR3 spans 11 amino acids.

J is TRBJ1-1 and V is TRBV9; no clear D. The germline gives CDR1 SGDLS, CDR2 YYNGEE. V lost 3 bases and J lost 7, with 10 bases in between. The CDR3 runs 12 residues. The CDR3: CASSGRTFEAFF. DNA of the CDR3: TGTGCCAGCAGCGGGAGGACCTTTGAAGCTTTCTTT.

This clonotype was counted many times. The V gene is TRBV4-1, the J gene TRBJ2-1; 13 bases match TRBD2. The CDR3 is made up of 20 amino acids. The V segment lost 4 bases and the J segment 0 bases; nucleotides outside the gene matches: 12. Germline lookup yields CDR1 MGHRA and CDR2 YSYEKL. CDR3 region: CASSRAALAGGPSSYNEQFF. As DNA, the CDR3 is TGCGCCAGCAGCCGCGCCGCACTAGCGGGAGGGCCAAGCTCCTACAATGAGCAGTTCTTC.

In its sample, this clonotype was seen a few times. The V and J genes are TRBV9 and TRBJ2-1; possibly TRBD2 for D (7 bases). V was pared by 4 bases and J by 11 bases, with 16 bases between. This CDR3 has 13 residues. Germline CDR1 is SGDLS and CDR2 is YYNGEE. The CDR3 reads CASSLFERDKQFF. CDR3 coding DNA: TGTGCCAGCAGCCTATTCGAGCGGGACAAGCAGTTCTTC.

This clonotype was detected ten times or more. This rearrangement joins TRBV4-3 to TRBJ2-1; no clear D gene. V shed 0 bases and J shed 4 bases, with 7 bases lying between them. The CDR3 totals 14 residues. The germline gives CDR1 LGHNA, CDR2 YSLEER. The CDR3 nucleotides read TGCGCCAGCAGCCAAGATCTGAGGTACAATGAGCAGTTCTTC. It codes for CASSQDLRYNEQFF.

A few counts support this clonotype. J is TRBJ2-7 and V is TRBV11-2; 8 bases align to TRBD1. V lost 5 bases, J lost 4 bases, and 16 bases stayed unmatched. CDR3 length: 17 amino acids. Germline V CDR1 and CDR2: SGHAT, FQNNGV. CDR3 DNA: TGTGCCAGCAGCCCCCCCAAGGACCAGGGGGCCCAGTACGAGCAGTACTTC. Translating it yields CASSPPKDQGAQYEQYF.

This clonotype was observed a few times. This sequence joins TRBV29-1 and TRBJ2-2; D possibly uses TRBD1 or TRBD2 (5 bases each). Germline V CDR1 and CDR2: SQVTM, ANQGSEA. There are 13 residues in the CDR3. V lost 5 bases and J 6 bases, leaving 13 bases between the germline ends. Here the CDR3 reads CSVLGTPSGELFF. DNA of the CDR3: TGCAGCGTTCTAGGGACCCCTTCCGGGGAGCTGTTTTTT.

This chain links TRBV27 with TRBJ2-1; maybe TRBD1 (5 bases). CDR3 length: 15 amino acids. CDR1 MNHEY and CDR2 SMNVEV come from the germline V gene (reference sequence). Trimming shortened V by 5 bases and J by 6 bases, and 17 bases separated the two germline ends. CDR3 nucleotide sequence: TGTGCCAGCAGTAAGTGGCAGGGAATAGGCAATGAGCAGTTCTTC. Amino acids: CASSKWQGIGNEQFF.

This sequence joins TRBV29-1 and TRBJ2-1, with TRBD1 matching 7 bases. Germline-derived CDR1 and CDR2 are SQVTM and ANQGSEA. The CDR3 is 10 amino acids. With V trimmed by 4 bases and J by 15 bases, 6 bases remained unmatched. Here the CDR3 reads CSVVAQGRFF. In DNA form, the CDR3 reads TGCAGCGTTGTTGCACAGGGGCGGTTCTTC.

This sequence joins TRBV5-1 and TRBJ2-7; TRBD2 matches 10 bases. This CDR3 is 15 amino acids long. With 0 bases clipped from V and 3 bases from J, the junction kept 3 bases outside the gene matches. Germline CDR1 SGHRS, CDR2 YFSETQ. Here the CDR3 reads CASSLELAGNYEQYF. The CDR3 coding sequence is TGCGCCAGCAGCTTGGAACTAGCGGGGAACTACGAGCAGTACTTC.

This clonotype was seen at least ten times. V gene TRBV12-3 or TRBV12-4 combines with J gene TRBJ2-5; tentative D call: TRBD1 (6 bases). This CDR3 contains 15 residues. V lost 5 bases and J lost 7, with 20 bases in between. The CDR3 nucleotides read TGTGCCAGCAGTCCGACTTCAGGGGACGTGGGGACCCAGTACTTC. It specifies CASSPTSGDVGTQYF.

This clonotype has a count of ten or more. The chain recombines TRBV5-1 with TRBJ2-7, with TRBD1 matching over 8 bases. CDR1 SGHRS and CDR2 YFSETQ come from the germline V gene. This CDR3 is 14 amino acids long. The V gene end was trimmed by 4 bases and the J gene end by 2 bases; junction bases not matched to a gene: 5. CDR3 loop: CASSRTGQAYEQYF. The CDR3, as DNA: TGCGCCAGCAGCAGAACGGGACAGGCCTACGAGCAGTACTTC.

This clonotype was observed at least ten times. This chain connects TRBV11-2 to TRBJ1-1; D is perhaps TRBD1 (6 bases). Trimming took 7 bases from V and 5 from J, leaving 17 bases between them. CDR3 length equals 14 residues. CDR1 and CDR2 (germline): SGHAT, FQNNGV. The CDR3 sequence: CASTEWGRGTEAFF. CDR3 DNA: TGTGCCAGCACCGAATGGGGGCGGGGGACTGAAGCTTTCTTT.

The table lists this clonotype with a few counts. This chain connects TRBV12-3 or TRBV12-4 to TRBJ2-1; D is undetermined. V gave up 1 base and J gave up 2 bases, with 9 bases separating them. This CDR3 comprises 15 residues. The CDR3, as DNA: TGTGCCAGCAGTTTAGTAGCCGATACCTACAATGAGCAGTTCTTC. This codes for CASSLVADTYNEQFF.

This clonotype was seen a handful of times. The CDR3 sequence is CASSLGEGAGYTF. The CDR3 DNA reads as TGTGCCAGCAGTTTAGGGGAGGGGGCTGGCTACACCTTC. The chain recombines TRBV12-3 or TRBV12-4 with TRBJ1-2; 7 bases align to TRBD1. The trim removed 1 base at V and 7 bases at J, leaving 3 bases unmatched. This CDR3 region has 13 residues.

This clonotype was seen a handful of times. This chain connects TRBV12-3 or TRBV12-4 to TRBJ2-2, with D tentatively TRBD1 (6 bases). The CDR3 spans 17 residues. The germline V and J ends were trimmed by 10 bases and 0 bases, with 21 bases remaining between them. The CDR3 sequence: CATYIAPGAPNTGELFF. The CDR3 DNA reads TGTGCCACCTACATCGCCCCAGGGGCCCCGAACACCGGGGAGCTGTTTTTT.

The gene calls are TRBV25-1 and TRBJ1-2; no clear D. The V end was cut by 1 base, the J end by 8 bases, with 14 bases between. Germline CDR1 reads MGHDK; CDR2 reads SYGVNS. CDR3 size: 14 residues. The DNA for the CDR3 is TGTGCCAGCAGTGAATGGGTAGCCGGGAACGGCTACACCTTC. This codes for CASSEWVAGNGYTF.

In its sample, this clonotype was seen a few times. The genes are TRBV9 and TRBJ2-5; the match to TRBD2 covers 7 bases. Germline V gene lookup returns CDR1 SGDLS and CDR2 YYNGEE. Unmatched junction bases numbered 8, after V lost 2 bases and J lost 4 bases. This CDR3 region has 15 residues. The CDR3 spells CASSVNRGVRETQYF. The CDR3 DNA reads as TGTGCCAGCAGCGTGAATCGGGGGGTCCGAGAGACCCAGTACTTC.

This chain uses TRBV27 with TRBJ2-2, with a possible D match to TRBD2 (6 bases). CDR3 size: 18 residues. V gave up 4 bases and J gave up 8 bases, with 26 bases separating them. Germline V gives CDR1 MNHEY, CDR2 SMNVEV (reference sequence). The DNA of the CDR3 is TGTGCCAGCAGTTCCACCGTCCCTAGCGCCCCGGAAAGGGGGGAGCTGTTTTTT. It yields the protein CASSSTVPSAPERGELFF.

This clonotype was recorded many times. This chain's CDR3 is CASSLGGDWGDLAKNIQYF. The CDR3 DNA reads as TGTGCCAGCAGCTTAGGTGGGGATTGGGGCGACCTAGCCAAAAACATTCAGTACTTC. The genes are TRBV7-8 and TRBJ2-4; D may be TRBD1 (5 bases). The CDR3 runs 19 residues. Germline lookup yields CDR1 SGHVS and CDR2 FQNEAQ. V gave up 1 base and J gave up 0 bases, with 19 bases separating them.

This clonotype was counted a few times. This chain uses TRBV11-2 with TRBJ1-2, with a possible D match to TRBD1 (5 bases). Trimming took off 1 base at V and 4 bases at J, with 13 bases between the two ends. CDR3 length: 15 amino acids. CDR1 is SGHAT and CDR2 is FQNNGV in the germline V gene. For the CDR3, the DNA is TGTGCCAGCAGCTTAGCTTTAGGGGTCGGCTATGGCTACACCTTC. Protein product: CASSLALGVGYGYTF.

This chain connects TRBV15 to TRBJ2-7; D unresolved. Germline CDR1 LNHNV, CDR2 YYDKDF (reference sequence). V lost 0 bases and J lost 3, with 9 bases in between. CDR3 length: 14 residues. CDR3 nucleotides: TGTGCCACCAGCAGAGACAGGTTTCGCTACGAGCAGTACTTC. Residues: CATSRDRFRYEQYF. The variable domain in full, with the rest retrieved from reference TRBV15 and TRBJ2-7, is DAMVIQNPRYQVTQFGKPVTLSCSQTLNHNVMYWYQQKSSQAPKLLFHYYDKDFNNEADTPDNFQSRRPNTSFCFLDIRSPGLGDTAMYLCATSRDRFRYEQYFGPGTRLTVT.

This chain connects TRBV5-1 to TRBJ1-1; D gene ambiguous. V lost 2 bases, J lost 11 bases, and 16 bases lay in between. Germline V gene sequence: CDR1 SGHRS, CDR2 YFSETQ. The CDR3 contains 13 residues. CDR3 loop: CASSFEPTGEAFF. The CDR3 DNA is TGCGCCAGCAGCTTTGAGCCGACTGGGGAGGCTTTCTTT.